This entry is about one TCR beta chain. Together with a sample-barcoded 5' primer, a J-beta primer mix was included in a second PCR lasting about 7 to 11 cycles. Each cDNA molecule carried a tag from a template-switch adaptor that contained 12 random nucleotides. TCRdb re-called the 5' RACE reads through MiXCR, storing one row per CDR3 protein. The repertoire holds approximately 1,000,000 distinct CDR3 sequences, roughly two fifths seen once, with 13% in the top ten. The data stem from a study of blood T cells in healthy people across ages. Donors were healthy Caucasian individuals from Russia aged roughly 6 to 90. The study isolated at least 7 million PBMCs from each sample. Trimming took off 1 base at V and 3 bases at J, with 4 bases between the two ends. The CDR3 is made up of 13 amino acids. The V gene's germline CDR1 is MGHRA and CDR2 YSYEKL.

The rearrangement links TRBV4-1 to TRBJ1-5; D is undetermined. Sequencing input: blood. The receptor was derived from a man aged 18 to 30 in good health. The CDR3 is CASSQVLNQPQHF. DNA for the CDR3: TGCGCCAGCAGCCAAGTCCTCAATCAGCCCCAGCATTTT.